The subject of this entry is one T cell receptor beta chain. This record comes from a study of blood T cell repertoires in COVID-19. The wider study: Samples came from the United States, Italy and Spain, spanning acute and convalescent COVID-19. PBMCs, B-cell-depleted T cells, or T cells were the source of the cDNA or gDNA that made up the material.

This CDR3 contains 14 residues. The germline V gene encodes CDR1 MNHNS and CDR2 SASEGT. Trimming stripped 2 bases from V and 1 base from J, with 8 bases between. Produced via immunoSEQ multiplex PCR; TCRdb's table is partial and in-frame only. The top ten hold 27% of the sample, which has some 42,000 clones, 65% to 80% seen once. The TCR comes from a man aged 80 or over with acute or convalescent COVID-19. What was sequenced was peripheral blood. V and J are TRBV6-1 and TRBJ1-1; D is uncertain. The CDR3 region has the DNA TGTGCCAGCAGTGAACGGAGGCCGAACACTGAAGCTTTCTTT. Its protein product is CASSERRPNTEAFF.